This passage covers 30 T cell receptor beta chains from one sample sequenced in a study of T cells in localized non-small cell lung cancer. Profiled with immunoSEQ multiplex PCR; TCRdb holds only in-frame clones, not every one. This sample has approximately 33,000 clones, with about 83% found just once. The sample in question was peripheral blood, obtained before any cancer treatment. All receptors come from a woman between 40 and 69 years old with stage I lung adenocarcinoma.

This chain uses TRBV19 with TRBJ2-7; 9 nucleotides match TRBD2. CDR3 length equals 16 residues. Germline assignment: CDR1 LNHDA and CDR2 SQIVND (reference sequence). Unmatched junction bases numbered 8, after V lost 3 bases and J lost 2 bases. The CDR3 sequence is CASSISASGATYEQYF. The CDR3 DNA follows: TGTGCCAGTAGTATTTCGGCTAGCGGGGCCACCTACGAGCAGTACTTC. The variable domain in full, with the rest retrieved from reference TRBV19 and TRBJ2-7, is DGGITQSPKYLFRKEGQNVTLSCEQNLNHDAMYWYRQDPGQGLRLIYYSQIVNDFQKGDIAEGYSVSREKKESFPLTVTSAQKNPTAFYLCASSISASGATYEQYFGPGTRLTVT.

This sequence joins TRBV5-1 and TRBJ2-1; 8 positions agree with TRBD1. This CDR3 has 12 residues. Unmatched junction bases numbered 5, after V lost 3 bases and J lost 12 bases. In germline, CDR1 is SGHRS, CDR2 YFSETQ. The CDR3 is CASSSGQGRQFF. CDR3 coding DNA: TGCGCCAGCAGCTCCGGACAGGGAAGGCAGTTCTTC.

The DNA of the CDR3 is TGCGCCAGCAGTCTAGCGGGGAGCACAGATACGCAGTATTTT. Protein: CASSLAGSTDTQYF. The chain uses TRBV10-2 and TRBJ2-3; 9 bases line up with TRBD2. The junction had 0 bases not matched to a gene; V was cut back by 5 bases and J by 0 bases. The CDR3 covers 14 residues. Germline-derived CDR1 and CDR2 are WSHSY and SAAADI.

The sample holds one count of this clone. The rearrangement joins TRBV5-1 to TRBJ2-5; TRBD2 matches 8 bases. V trimming: 0 bases; J trimming: 3 bases; junction bases outside the gene matches: 7. Germline lookup yields CDR1 SGHRS and CDR2 YFSETQ. This CDR3 region has 16 residues. The CDR3 protein is CASSLGGLALKETQYF. The CDR3 nucleotides are TGCGCCAGCAGCTTGGGTGGACTAGCACTAAAAGAGACCCAGTACTTC.

This rearrangement joins TRBV6-4 to TRBJ2-6, with 9 bases aligning to TRBD2. The V gene's germline CDR1 is MRHNA and CDR2 SNTAGT. V shed 0 bases and J 0 bases; nucleotides not matched to a gene: 6. The CDR3 length is 19 residues. The DNA of the CDR3 is TGTGCCAGCAGTGACTCTGGGCTAGCGGGATACTCTGGGGCCAACGTCCTGACTTTC. This sequence encodes CASSDSGLAGYSGANVLTF.

This chain joins TRBV6-1 and TRBJ1-4; 10 positions agree with TRBD1. CDR3 length: 15 residues. V dropped 5 bases and J dropped 7; count of bases not matched to a gene: 7. Germline V gene lookup returns CDR1 MNHNS and CDR2 SASEGT. CDR3 in DNA: TGTGCCAGCAGTTCGTTGACAGGGGGCGTTGAAAAACTGTTTTTT. This sequence encodes CASSSLTGGVEKLFF.

The sample holds one count of this clone. This chain joins TRBV5-1 and TRBJ1-1; D is perhaps TRBD1 (6 bases). Germline lookup yields CDR1 SGHRS and CDR2 YFSETQ. The CDR3 runs to 15 residues. Trimming shortened V by 4 bases and J by 6 bases, and 19 bases separated the two germline ends. The DNA for the CDR3 is TGCGCCAGCAGCGATGGGATAGGGGACACGGCTGAAGCTTTCTTT. Protein: CASSDGIGDTAEAFF.

This clone appeared once. The chain recombines TRBV10-2 with TRBJ2-7, with D possibly matching TRBD1 (6 bases). This CDR3 spans 15 amino acids. Looked up from germline, CDR1 is WSHSY and CDR2 is SAAADI. Trimming pared 5 bases from V and 5 bases from J, leaving 19 bases between. CDR3 bases: TGCGCCAGCAGTTTACAGGGTCTGGGTCGAAACGAGCAGTACTTC. This gives the protein CASSLQGLGRNEQYF.

The chain combines TRBV28 with TRBJ1-3; no clear D gene. V lost 6 bases and J 2 bases, leaving 11 bases between the germline ends. The germline gives CDR1 MDHEN, CDR2 SYDVKM. This CDR3 region has 14 residues. Here the CDR3 reads CASRGWTAGNTIYF. CDR3 in DNA: TGTGCCAGCAGGGGTTGGACTGCTGGAAACACCATATATTTT.

The chain couples TRBV6-6 to TRBJ1-1; D may be TRBD1 (5 bases). The germline V gene encodes CDR1 MNHNY and CDR2 SVGAGI (reference sequence). V was pared by 5 bases and J by 7 bases, with 11 bases between. The CDR3 sequence is 12 residues long. The CDR3 here is CASSGDLVEAFF. The DNA for the CDR3 is TGTGCCAGCAGTGGGGACCTGGTTGAAGCTTTCTTT.

The chain carries TRBV4-3 and TRBJ2-1, with a possible D match to TRBD1 (5 bases). The germline V gene encodes CDR1 LGHNA and CDR2 YSLEER. V was pared by 3 bases and J by 6 bases, with 15 bases between. CDR3 length: 15 amino acids. The CDR3 nucleotides read TGCGCCAGCAGCCACAGGGTGGGGCACGGCAATGAGCAGTTCTTC. Its protein product is CASSHRVGHGNEQFF.

The chain links TRBV7-6 to TRBJ1-1, with D uncertain. This CDR3 spans 13 amino acids. Trimming removed 1 base at V and 2 bases at J, with 5 bases between. Germline assignment: CDR1 SGHVS and CDR2 FNYEAQ. The CDR3 here is CASSLVDNTEAFF. The CDR3 DNA follows: TGTGCCAGCAGCTTAGTTGATAACACTGAAGCTTTCTTT.

In this sample, this clone turned up once. This sample also contains other DNA sequences that code for the same CDR3. This chain uses TRBV6-4 with TRBJ1-1; no reliable D call. Trimming removed 0 bases at V and 1 base at J, with 3 bases between. Germline V gene lookup returns CDR1 MRHNA and CDR2 SNTAGT. The CDR3 contains 13 residues. CDR3 loop: CASSDSRNTEAFF. The CDR3 DNA reads TGTGCCAGCAGTGACTCAAGGAACACTGAAGCTTTCTTT.

The gene calls are TRBV4-1 and TRBJ1-2, with a tentative D call TRBD1 (5 bases). V lost 4 bases and J lost 5, with 20 bases in between. CDR1 is MGHRA and CDR2 is YSYEKL in the germline V gene. The CDR3 is 16 amino acids. The chain's CDR3 is CASSPAGHAEGYGYTF. CDR3 DNA: TGCGCCAGCAGCCCTGCTGGACACGCGGAGGGGTATGGCTACACCTTC.

The rearrangement links TRBV7-2 to TRBJ2-3, with a tentative D call TRBD2 (6 bases). The CDR3 sequence is 16 residues long. V was shortened by 1 base and J by 2 bases, with 13 bases between the two germline ends. The V gene's germline CDR1 is SGHTA and CDR2 FQGNSA. The CDR3 spells CASSLVRGSHTDTQYF. DNA of the CDR3: TGTGCCAGCAGCTTAGTACGGGGGAGTCACACAGATACGCAGTATTTT. Combining the CDR3 with reference TRBV7-2 and TRBJ2-3 gives the whole variable domain GAGVSQSPSNKVTEKGKDVELRCDPISGHTALYWYRQSLGQGLEFLIYFQGNSAPDKSGLPSDRFSAERTGGSVSTLTIQRTQQEDSAVYLCASSLVRGSHTDTQYFGPGTRLTVL.

V gene TRBV4-2 combines with J gene TRBJ2-1; D possibly corresponds to TRBD1 (7 bases). Trimming pared 4 bases from V and 4 bases from J, leaving 17 bases between. CDR1 is LGHNA, CDR2 YNFKEQ, per germline. The CDR3 extends over 16 amino acids. CDR3 sequence (DNA): TGTGCCAGCAGCCGTTATCCCAGGGGGACTTACAATGAGCAGTTCTTC. Translation: CASSRYPRGTYNEQFF.

V gene TRBV19 combines with J gene TRBJ1-5; no reliable D call. Trimming took off 7 bases at V and 9 bases at J, with 22 bases between the two ends. CDR3 length: 15 amino acids. Germline CDR1 reads LNHDA; CDR2 reads SQIVND (reference sequence). In DNA form, the CDR3 reads TGTGCCAGTAAAGAAGGTCGGCTGATAGGTGGGCCCCAGCATTTT. It translates to CASKEGRLIGGPQHF.

The chain joins TRBV19 to TRBJ1-5, with 7 bases matching TRBD1. After removal of 1 base from V and 5 bases from J, the junction contained 11 bases not matched to a gene. CDR1 is LNHDA, CDR2 SQIVND, per germline (reference sequence). The CDR3 totals 17 residues. The CDR3 is CASSIGQGYREDQPQHF. DNA of the CDR3: TGTGCCAGTAGTATAGGACAGGGCTATCGAGAAGATCAGCCCCAGCATTTT.

J is TRBJ2-7 and V is TRBV7-9, with a weak D call TRBD2 (6 bases). The CDR3 has 16 residues. V gave up 1 base and J gave up 1 base, with 14 bases separating them. Germline CDR1 and CDR2: SEHNR and FQNEAQ (reference sequence). As DNA, the CDR3 is TGTGCCAGCAGCTTAGAGGGAGGAAAGGGGTCCTACGAGCAGTACTTC. This translates into CASSLEGGKGSYEQYF.

The chain has TRBV18 and TRBJ1-4, with D perhaps TRBD1 (5 bases). The CDR3 is 15 residues long. Germline V CDR1 and CDR2: KGHSH, LQKENI. The V gene lost 6 bases and the J gene lost 2 bases, with 13 bases spanning the gap. The CDR3 is CASSRNQGTNEKLFF. The CDR3 DNA reads TGTGCCAGCTCGCGGAACCAGGGTACTAATGAAAAACTGTTTTTT.

The table lists this clone with a few counts. The chain has TRBV5-4 and TRBJ1-2; D remains unclear. V lost 4 bases, J lost 6 bases, and 16 bases lay in between. The germline gives CDR1 SGHNT, CDR2 YYREEE (reference sequence). This CDR3 comprises 14 residues. The CDR3 protein is CASSSWETVHGYTF. The CDR3 DNA is TGTGCCAGCAGCAGCTGGGAGACTGTCCATGGCTACACCTTC. The full variable domain, completed using reference TRBV5-4 and TRBJ1-2, is ETGVTQSPTHLIKTRGQQVTLRCSSQSGHNTVSWYQQALGQGPQFIFQYYREEENGRGNFPPRFSGLQFPNYSSELNVNALELDDSALYLCASSSWETVHGYTFGSGTRLTVV.

V and J are TRBV5-1 and TRBJ2-2; 9 bases match TRBD1. The CDR3 is 17 residues long. Per germline, CDR1 SGHRS and CDR2 YFSETQ. The ends lost 3 bases at V and 3 bases at J; junction bases unmatched: 9. The CDR3 region is CASSWGGTGYDTGELFF. CDR3 nucleotides: TGCGCCAGCAGCTGGGGAGGGACAGGGTACGACACCGGGGAGCTGTTTTTT.

This chain joins TRBV7-2 and TRBJ2-3; 7 bases agree with TRBD1. This CDR3 region has 15 residues. After removal of 2 bases from V and 4 bases from J, the junction contained 6 bases not matched to a gene. The germline gives CDR1 SGHTA, CDR2 FQGNSA. The CDR3 DNA sequence: TGTGCCAGCAGCTTACAAGACAGGGTGGCAGATACGCAGTATTTT. Translation: CASSLQDRVADTQYF.

This CDR3 is CASYRTGAADTQYF. The CDR3 bases are TGTGCCAGTTACCGGACAGGGGCGGCAGATACGCAGTATTTT. J is TRBJ2-3 and V is TRBV6-5; 9 bases are shared with TRBD1. The V gene's germline CDR1 is MNHEY and CDR2 SVGAGI. V was pared by 9 bases and J by 4 bases, with 8 bases of the junction left unmatched. This CDR3 spans 14 amino acids.

The V and J genes are TRBV7-2 and TRBJ1-6; TRBD1 aligns across 8 bases. The ends lost 3 bases at V and 6 bases at J; junction bases unmatched: 7. The germline CDR1 and CDR2 sequences are SGHTA and FQGNSA. This CDR3 contains 16 residues. CDR3 sequence reads: CASSLGLTGGNSPLHF. The CDR3 region has the DNA TGTGCCAGCAGCTTGGGCCTTACAGGGGGTAATTCACCCCTCCACTTT.

This sequence joins TRBV9 and TRBJ2-2; D is perhaps TRBD2 (6 bases). The CDR3 totals 15 residues. Looked up from germline, CDR1 is SGDLS and CDR2 is YYNGEE. Trimming removed 0 bases from V and 4 bases from J, with 10 bases in between. Here the CDR3 DNA reads TGTGCCAGCAGCGTAGTGGCGGGGCCCACCGGGGAGCTGTTTTTT. Amino acids: CASSVVAGPTGELFF. Full variable domain (missing parts from reference TRBV9 and TRBJ2-2): DSGVTQTPKHLITATGQRVTLRCSPRSGDLSVYWYQQSLDQGLQFLIQYYNGEERAKGNILERFSAQQFPDLHSELNLSSLELGDSALYFCASSVVAGPTGELFFGEGSRLTVL.

This sequence joins TRBV6-5 and TRBJ1-1; the D gene is possibly TRBD1 (6 bases). Germline values: CDR1 MNHEY, CDR2 SVGAGI. This CDR3 has 15 amino acids. The germline V and J ends were trimmed by 2 bases and 1 base, with 11 bases remaining between them. CDR3 coding DNA: TGTGCCAGCAGTTACGCCGGGACACAGAACACTGAAGCTTTCTTT. This gives the protein CASSYAGTQNTEAFF.

The chain recombines TRBV5-1 with TRBJ2-7, with a tentative D call TRBD1 (6 bases). CDR1 and CDR2 (germline): SGHRS, YFSETQ. Trimming took 0 bases from V and 0 from J, leaving 13 bases between them. The CDR3 runs to 16 residues. The CDR3 is CASSLGPTGISYEQYF. The DNA of the CDR3 is TGCGCCAGCAGCTTGGGGCCGACAGGAATCTCCTACGAGCAGTACTTC. The whole variable domain, filled in from reference TRBV5-1 and TRBJ2-7, reads KAGVTQTPRYLIKTRGQQVTLSCSPISGHRSVSWYQQTPGQGLQFLFEYFSETQRNKGNFPGRFSGRQFSNSRSEMNVSTLELGDSALYLCASSLGPTGISYEQYFGPGTRLTVT.

Only one count was recorded for this clone. The V gene is TRBV5-1, the J gene TRBJ1-5; TRBD1 is a possible D gene (5 bases). CDR1 is SGHRS and CDR2 is YFSETQ in the germline V gene. V was pared by 4 bases and J by 3 bases, with 14 bases between. CDR3 length equals 15 residues. CDR3 in amino acids: CASSTEPGPNQPQHF. CDR3 sequence (DNA): TGCGCCAGCAGCACCGAACCGGGACCCAATCAGCCCCAGCATTTT.

The chain recombines TRBV14 with TRBJ2-3; D is unclear. Germline CDR1 SGHDN, CDR2 FVKESK. Between the trimmed V and J ends, which lost 3 bases and 4 bases, there was a span of 14 bases. The CDR3 contains 15 residues. This CDR3 is CASSQYVALADTQYF. DNA of the CDR3: TGTGCCAGCAGCCAGTACGTTGCTCTAGCAGATACGCAGTATTTT.